The text below deals with one T cell receptor (beta chain). The antigen remains unidentified. Germline CDR1 is SGHTA and CDR2 is FQGNSA. Trimming took off 4 bases at V and 4 bases at J, with 8 bases between the two ends. The CDR3 spans 13 residues. Assay: immunoSEQ multiplex PCR; the TCRdb copy retains only in-frame clones and omits some. This table has 70,000 to 80,000 clones, around 78% appearing once. These data originate in a study of cytotoxic CD8 clonotypes in ibrutinib-treated CLL. Overall study: Investigators reported 25 or so partial and 2 complete responses; after median about 70 months, around 15 patients remained remitted and roughly twelve progressed. Collecting the response samples happened after a median roughly 13 months of treatment, with a range of 6 to 36. Average yields of 255,043 productive templates and tens of thousands of productive rearrangements characterized the samples. Study-level results: Clonality was elevated at ibrutinib response and had returned toward baseline at progression.

This specimen was PBMCs, taken after 24 months of ibrutinib treatment. The sequence came from a human donor with chronic lymphocytic leukemia. V usage is TRBV7-2 and J usage is TRBJ2-1; no clear D gene. This chain's CDR3 is CASSSGGYNEQFF. CDR3 DNA: TGTGCCAGCAGCTCAGGTGGGTACAATGAGCAGTTCTTC.